This TCR beta chain was identified during a study of CXCR3-negative and CXCR3-positive naive CD8 T cells. CDR1 is SGHVS, CDR2 FQNEAQ, per germline. The CDR3 is 15 residues long. Carrying UMI labels, the TRB cDNA libraries were prepared through 5' RACE. TCRdb reprocessed the 5' RACE reads and stores each CDR3 protein as one record, lacking DNA. This sample contains roughly 56,000 distinct CDR3 sequences. The sample comprised naive CXCR3- CD8+ T cells from blood. This sample's subset: CD45RO-CCR7+CD27+CD95- naive CD8+ T cells lacking CXCR3 (TNR3-). The J gene is TRBJ2-1, the V gene TRBV7-8; TCRdb gives TRBD2 as the D gene, but with no DNA this cannot be confirmed. The source of this sequence is a human donor in good health. Some clones in this sample may be carry-over from other donors' samples. The CDR3: CASSSLRGGINEQFF.